This T cell receptor beta chain stems from a study of cytomegalovirus exposure and HLA in healthy donors. In the study overall: In a later analysis, it was reported that the 90 to 150 validation repertoires had been produced on the same platform as the roughly 700 repertoires belonging to the first cohort. Whole-study findings and limits: Subsequent analysis of the roughly 120 validation repertoires found a tendency for first-cohort TCR clusters to co-occur. Reports showed the classifier diagnosing cytomegalovirus status with high specificity and sensitivity.

On this clone: Its matching antigen is unknown.

V lost 6 bases to trimming and J lost 3 bases; unmatched junction nucleotides: 13. Germline V gene sequence: CDR1 MRHNA, CDR2 SNTAGT. This CDR3 region has 17 residues. The approximately 120-subject validation cohort, separate from the approximately 640-subject first cohort, included the donors. The data were produced by immunoSEQ multiplex PCR, yet TCRdb's version contains in-frame clones alone and is incomplete. The sample holds approximately 260,000 clones, 86% seen once. The rearrangement uses TRBV6-4 and TRBJ2-3; 9 positions match TRBD1. The sequence derives from a woman younger than 45 in good health and CMV-seropositive. The source material was PBMCs. The CDR3 bases are TGTGCCAGCAGAACAGGACAGGGGTATTATAGTACAGATACGCAGTATTTT. This codes for CASRTGQGYYSTDTQYF.